Listed below are T cell receptor beta chains from one sample, sequenced in a study of T cell changes during pregnancy in multiple sclerosis. Repertoires were generated with immunoSEQ multiplex PCR, while TCRdb's copy carries only in-frame clones and drops some. This sample yields roughly 23,000 clones, of which around 90% are seen a single time; 0.6% to 0.7% belongs to the top ten. The sample in question was CD4+ T cells from peripheral blood mononuclear cells, obtained in the third trimester of pregnancy. These receptors came from a female donor in good health, enrolled as a control in a pregnancy study. CDR3s include the opening cysteine and the closing phenylalanine or tryptophan. A D gene is named only where the DNA matches it firmly. Clone size appears in some rows only: once, few, many, or a class for an expanded clone.

V gene	clone size	D gene	J gene	CDR3 protein	CDR3 DNA
TRBV30	-	TRBD2	TRBJ2-7	CAWSTSGRDEQYF	TGTGCCTGGAGTACTAGCGGGAGGGACGAGCAGTACTTC
TRBV6-5	-	TRBD1	TRBJ1-2	CASSYRQGGGYTF	TGTGCCAGCAGTTACAGGCAGGGGGGAGGCTACACCTTC
TRBV7-2	-	TRBD2	TRBJ2-3	CASSLARLTSGSSTDTQYF	TGTGCCAGCAGCTTAGCGCGTCTGACTAGCGGGAGTAGCACAGATACGCAGTATTTT
TRBV15	once	-	TRBJ1-1	CATSSIRNTEAFF	TGTGCCACCAGCTCAATTAGGAACACTGAAGCTTTCTTT
TRBV5-1	-	TRBD2	TRBJ2-3	CASSQSGRADTDTQYF	TGCGCCAGCAGCCAGAGCGGGAGGGCCGACACAGATACGCAGTATTTT
TRBV9	-	-	TRBJ2-1	CASSPQRLPLANEQFF	TGTGCCAGCAGCCCCCAGAGGCTCCCGCTTGCCAATGAGCAGTTCTTC
TRBV6-5	-	-	TRBJ2-5	CASSYSVRDQETQYF	TGTGCCAGCAGTTACTCGGTGCGGGACCAAGAGACCCAGTACTTC
TRBV5-6	-	TRBD1	TRBJ1-4	CASSSKSGTGLEKLFF	TGTGCCAGCAGCTCTAAGTCCGGGACAGGGCTCGAAAAACTGTTTTTT
TRBV5-6	-	-	TRBJ2-5	CASSFEETQYF	TGTGCCAGCAGCTTCGAGGAGACCCAGTACTTC
TRBV4-2	-	-	TRBJ2-5	CASSQERRTGRETQYF	TGTGCCAGCAGCCAAGAAAGGAGAACAGGCCGAGAGACCCAGTACTTC
TRBV9	-	TRBD2	TRBJ2-7	CASSVGPLSGGAYEQYF	TGTGCCAGCAGCGTAGGCCCCCTAAGCGGGGGGGCCTACGAGCAGTACTTC
TRBV28	-	-	TRBJ1-5	CASSPGGLSSNQPQHF	TGTGCCAGCAGTCCTGGCGGACTCTCTAGCAATCAGCCCCAGCATTTT
TRBV6-1	-	-	TRBJ1-2	CASSERRGNYYGYTF	TGTGCCAGCAGTGAACGACGAGGTAATTACTATGGCTACACCTTC
TRBV6-6	-	-	TRBJ2-1	CASSSEAGAFYNEQFF	TGTGCCAGCAGTTCGGAGGCGGGGGCCTTCTACAATGAGCAGTTCTTC
TRBV6-6	-	TRBD2	TRBJ2-4	CASSVVLAEQYF	TGTGCCAGCTCGGTTGTACTAGCGGAGCAGTACTTC
TRBV28	few	TRBD1	TRBJ1-1	CASSQQGAMNTEAFF	TGTGCCAGCAGCCAACAGGGGGCGATGAACACTGAAGCTTTCTTT
TRBV30	-	-	TRBJ1-6	CAWSVETGGSPLHF	TGTGCCTGGAGTGTCGAGACAGGAGGCTCACCCCTCCACTTT
TRBV4-2	-	TRBD2	TRBJ2-7	CASSRPQGLSGGTYEQYF	TGTGCCAGCAGCCGTCCCCAGGGGTTGAGCGGGGGCACCTACGAGCAGTACTTC